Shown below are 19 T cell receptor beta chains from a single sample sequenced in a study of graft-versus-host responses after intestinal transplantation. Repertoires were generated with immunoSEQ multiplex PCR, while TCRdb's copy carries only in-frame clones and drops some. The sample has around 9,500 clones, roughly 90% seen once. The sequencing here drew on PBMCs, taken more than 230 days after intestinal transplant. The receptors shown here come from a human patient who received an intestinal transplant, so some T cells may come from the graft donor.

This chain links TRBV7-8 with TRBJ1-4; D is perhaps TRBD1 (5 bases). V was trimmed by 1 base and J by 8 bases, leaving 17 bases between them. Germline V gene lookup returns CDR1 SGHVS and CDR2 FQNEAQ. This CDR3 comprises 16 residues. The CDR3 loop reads CASSLGYRGLKEKLFF. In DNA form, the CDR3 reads TGTGCCAGCAGCTTAGGTTATAGGGGTTTGAAAGAAAAACTGTTTTTT.

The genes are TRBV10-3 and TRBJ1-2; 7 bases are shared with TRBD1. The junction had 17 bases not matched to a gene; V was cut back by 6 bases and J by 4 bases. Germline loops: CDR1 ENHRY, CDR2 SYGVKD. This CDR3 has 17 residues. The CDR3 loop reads CAIRDFTPPRGIYGYTF. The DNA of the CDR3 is TGTGCCATCAGGGATTTTACACCCCCCAGGGGGATCTATGGCTACACCTTC.

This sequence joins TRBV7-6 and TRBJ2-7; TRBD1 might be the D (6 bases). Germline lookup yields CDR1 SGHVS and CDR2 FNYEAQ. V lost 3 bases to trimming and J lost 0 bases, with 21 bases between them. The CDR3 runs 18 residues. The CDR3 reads CASSLSPAAGADSYEQYF. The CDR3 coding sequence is TGTGCCAGCAGCTTGAGCCCCGCGGCAGGGGCCGACTCCTACGAGCAGTACTTC.

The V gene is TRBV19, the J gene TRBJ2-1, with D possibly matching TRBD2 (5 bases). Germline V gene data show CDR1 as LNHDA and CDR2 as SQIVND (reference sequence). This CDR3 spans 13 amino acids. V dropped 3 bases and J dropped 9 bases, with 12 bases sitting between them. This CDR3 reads CASSITPAGEQFF. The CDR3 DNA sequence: TGTGCCAGTAGTATTACACCGGCGGGTGAGCAGTTCTTC.

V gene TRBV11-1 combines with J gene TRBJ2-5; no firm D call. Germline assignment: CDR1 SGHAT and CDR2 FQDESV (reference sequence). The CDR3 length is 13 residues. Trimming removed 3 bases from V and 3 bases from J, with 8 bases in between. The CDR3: CASSLSEKETQYF. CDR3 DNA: TGTGCCAGCAGCTTGTCCGAAAAAGAGACCCAGTACTTC.

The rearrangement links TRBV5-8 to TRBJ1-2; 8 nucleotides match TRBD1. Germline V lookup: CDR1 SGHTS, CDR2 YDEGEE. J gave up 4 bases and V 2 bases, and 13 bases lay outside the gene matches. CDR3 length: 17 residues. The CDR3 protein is CASSFPRWTGRGYGYTF. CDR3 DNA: TGTGCCAGCAGCTTCCCCAGATGGACAGGGCGCGGCTATGGCTACACCTTC.

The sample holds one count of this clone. CDR3 bases: TGTGCCAGCAGCTTGTTAGGGGGCACCGGGGAGCTGTTTTTT. Translating it yields CASSLLGGTGELFF. This chain joins TRBV5-5 and TRBJ2-2; tentatively, D is TRBD1 (6 bases). This CDR3 is built from 14 residues. The germline CDR1 and CDR2 sequences are SGHKS and YYEKEE (reference sequence). V dropped 1 base and J dropped 4 bases, with 8 bases sitting between them.

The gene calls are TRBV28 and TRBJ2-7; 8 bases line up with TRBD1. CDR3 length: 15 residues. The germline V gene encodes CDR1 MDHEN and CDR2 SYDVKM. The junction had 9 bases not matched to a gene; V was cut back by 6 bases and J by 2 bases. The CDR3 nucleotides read TGTGCCAGCAGCGCCGGACAGGGTTTAACCTACGAGCAGTACTTC. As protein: CASSAGQGLTYEQYF.

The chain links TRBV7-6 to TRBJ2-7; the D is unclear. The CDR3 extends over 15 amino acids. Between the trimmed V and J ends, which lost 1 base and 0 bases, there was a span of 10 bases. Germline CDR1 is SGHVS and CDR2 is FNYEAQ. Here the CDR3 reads CASSLGADPSYEQYF. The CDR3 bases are TGTGCCAGCAGCTTAGGTGCTGACCCCTCCTACGAGCAGTACTTC.

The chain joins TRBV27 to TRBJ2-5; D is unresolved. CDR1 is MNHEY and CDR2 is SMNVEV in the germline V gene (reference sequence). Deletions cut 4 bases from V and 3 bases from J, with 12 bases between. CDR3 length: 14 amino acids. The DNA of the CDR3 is TGTGCCAGCAGTTCAGTTACTGATAAAGAGACCCAGTACTTC. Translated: CASSSVTDKETQYF.

The CDR3 sequence is CASSYPGTRGGYEQYF. Written as DNA, the CDR3 is TGTGCCAGCAGTTACCCCGGGACCAGGGGCGGCTACGAGCAGTACTTC. This rearrangement joins TRBV6-5 to TRBJ2-7; D may be TRBD1 (6 bases). The CDR3 loop spans 16 amino acids. Germline V CDR1 and CDR2: MNHEY, SVGAGI. V lost 2 bases, J lost 3 bases, and 17 bases lay in between.

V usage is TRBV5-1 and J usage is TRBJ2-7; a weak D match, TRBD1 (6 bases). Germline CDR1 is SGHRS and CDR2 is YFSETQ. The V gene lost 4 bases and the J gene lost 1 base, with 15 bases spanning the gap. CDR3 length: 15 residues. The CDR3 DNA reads TGCGCCAGCAGCCCGGGGACAAGTGAATCCTACGAGCAGTACTTC. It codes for CASSPGTSESYEQYF.

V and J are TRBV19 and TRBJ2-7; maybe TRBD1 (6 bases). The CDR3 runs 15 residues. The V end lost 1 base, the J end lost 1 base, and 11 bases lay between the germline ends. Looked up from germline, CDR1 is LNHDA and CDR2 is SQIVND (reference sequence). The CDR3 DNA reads TGTGCCAGTAGTATAGTCCCGACAGGATCCTACGAGCAGTACTTC. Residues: CASSIVPTGSYEQYF.

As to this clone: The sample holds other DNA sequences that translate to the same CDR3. The CDR3, as DNA: TGTGCCAGCAGTGAACTAGCGGGAGGGCAAGAGACCCAGTACTTC. Its translation is CASSELAGGQETQYF. The chain couples TRBV6-1 to TRBJ2-5; TRBD2 agrees at 12 bases. Germline V CDR1 and CDR2: MNHNS, SASEGT. The CDR3 totals 15 residues. The V segment lost 2 bases and the J segment 2 bases; nucleotides outside the gene matches: 0.

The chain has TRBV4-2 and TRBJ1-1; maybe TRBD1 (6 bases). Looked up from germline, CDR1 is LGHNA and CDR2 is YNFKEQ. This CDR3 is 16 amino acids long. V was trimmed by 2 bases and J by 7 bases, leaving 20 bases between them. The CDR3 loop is CASSQSIGWGQGEAFF. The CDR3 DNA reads TGTGCCAGCAGCCAATCGATCGGGTGGGGGCAGGGTGAAGCTTTCTTT.

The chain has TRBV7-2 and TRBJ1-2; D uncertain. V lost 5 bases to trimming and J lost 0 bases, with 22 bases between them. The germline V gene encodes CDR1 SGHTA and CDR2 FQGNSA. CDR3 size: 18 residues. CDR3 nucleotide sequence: TGTGCCAGCAGCACCCGGACTTTAAACATTAAGGCTAACTATGGCTACACCTTC. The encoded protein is CASSTRTLNIKANYGYTF.

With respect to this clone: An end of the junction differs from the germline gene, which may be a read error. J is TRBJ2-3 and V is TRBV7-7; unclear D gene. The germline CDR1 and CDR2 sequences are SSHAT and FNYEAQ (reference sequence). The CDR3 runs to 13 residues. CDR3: CASSLGRTDTQYF. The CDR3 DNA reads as TGTGCTAGCAGCCTCGGGCGCACAGATACGCAGTATTTT.

The CDR3 region has the DNA TGTGCCAGCAGTTTAGGGACAGGGTACAACATTCAGTACTTC. Translated, it gives CASSLGTGYNIQYF. The chain carries TRBV28 and TRBJ2-4; 9 positions agree with TRBD1. Trimming at V came to 2 bases and at J to 7 bases, leaving 3 bases not matched to a gene. The germline gives CDR1 MDHEN, CDR2 SYDVKM. The length of the CDR3 is 14 residues.

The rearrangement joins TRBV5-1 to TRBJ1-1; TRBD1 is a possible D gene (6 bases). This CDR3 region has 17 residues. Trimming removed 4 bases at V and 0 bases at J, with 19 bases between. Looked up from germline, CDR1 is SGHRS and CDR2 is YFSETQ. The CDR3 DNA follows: TGCGCCAGCAGCGCGGTGTGGGTAGGGGACATGAACACTGAAGCTTTCTTT. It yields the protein CASSAVWVGDMNTEAFF.